The next 15 T cell receptor beta chains were all read from a single sample in a study of regulatory T cells in long-lasting Graves disease. Assembly of TCR beta libraries relied on iRepertoire HTBI primers together with Arm-PCR of CDR3 regions. From the multiplex PCR reads, TCRdb called clonotypes with MiXCR, one entry per CDR3 protein. The data hold over 500,000 distinct CDR3 sequences, with less than 20% observed a single time. The time point denotes: newly diagnosed GD, antithyroid drugs for less than 3 months. From RNA extracted from PBMCs, the TCR library was made. These data were also reused for a study on T cells in Graves' hyperthyroidism and ophthalmopathy.

The sample here was peripheral blood mononuclear cells (PBMCs), taken at new diagnosis, from a patient treated with antithyroid drugs. Receptors were obtained from a woman under 40 with Graves disease.

This clonotype was seen only a few times. This chain uses TRBV5-1 with TRBJ2-1; D may be TRBD1 (5 bases). V lost 0 bases, J lost 6 bases, and 13 bases lay in between. The CDR3 is made up of 15 amino acids. CDR1 and CDR2 (germline): SGHRS, YFSETQ. CDR3 sequence (DNA): TGCGCCAGCAGCTTGGGTGACAGAGCCTCCAATGAGCAGTTCTTC. It translates to CASSLGDRASNEQFF.

This clonotype was observed many times. The V and J genes are TRBV3-1 and TRBJ2-7; D is unresolved. V gave up 3 bases and J gave up 4 bases, with 4 bases separating them. The CDR3 loop spans 11 amino acids. Germline CDR1 and CDR2: LGHDT and YNNKEL (reference sequence). The CDR3 spells CASSHGYEQYF. CDR3 bases: TGTGCCAGCAGCCACGGTTACGAGCAGTACTTC.

This clonotype was seen ten or more times. This chain joins TRBV2 and TRBJ1-2; weak D call: TRBD1 (5 bases). Germline CDR1 SNHLY, CDR2 FYNNEI. Trimming left V 8 bases short and J 7 bases short, with 17 bases between. CDR3 length: 13 amino acids. CDR3 protein: CASGAGPRRGYTF. Here the CDR3 DNA reads TGTGCCAGCGGGGCGGGCCCTCGCCGTGGCTACACCTTC.

This clonotype was counted ten times or more. The chain employs TRBV12-3 or TRBV12-4 and TRBJ2-7; D may match TRBD1 or TRBD2 (5 bases each). The V and J ends lost 6 bases and 0 bases respectively, with 21 bases between them. CDR3 length equals 17 residues. CDR3 DNA: TGTGCCAGCAGGGCCGACTACGAACAAGACAGCTCCTACGAGCAGTACTTC. Translated, it gives CASRADYEQDSSYEQYF.

This clonotype has a handful of counts. This chain uses TRBV18 with TRBJ1-1; the D gene is possibly TRBD1 (5 bases). The V gene lost 5 bases and the J gene lost 2 bases, with 12 bases spanning the gap. Germline-derived CDR1 and CDR2 are KGHSH and LQKENI. This CDR3 region has 14 residues. CDR3 region: CASSKLTDNTEAFF. Here the CDR3 DNA reads TGTGCCAGCTCAAAATTGACAGACAACACTGAAGCTTTCTTT. The variable domain in full, completed from reference TRBV18 and TRBJ1-1, reads NAGVMQNPRHLVRRRGQEARLRCSPMKGHSHVYWYRQLPEEGLKFMVYLQKENIIDESGMPKERFSAEFPKEGPSILRIQQVVRGDSAAYFCASSKLTDNTEAFFGQGTRLTVV.

This clonotype occurred many times. The chain links TRBV28 to TRBJ1-5; maybe TRBD1 (6 bases). Trimming took off 6 bases at V and 0 bases at J, with 24 bases between the two ends. Germline V lookup: CDR1 MDHEN, CDR2 SYDVKM. The CDR3 has 19 amino acids. The CDR3 loop reads CASSPTGKLALLSNQPQHF. The CDR3 region has the DNA TGTGCCAGCAGCCCGACAGGAAAGCTGGCTCTTCTTAGCAATCAGCCCCAGCATTTT.

Ten or more counts support this clonotype. One junction end does not reproduce the germline sequence, and a read error may be involved. The V call is TRBV20-1, the J call TRBJ2-1; 8 nucleotides line up with TRBD2. The CDR3 spans 8 residues. Germline CDR1 is DFQATT and CDR2 is SNEGSKA (reference sequence). CDR3 DNA: TGCAGTGCCGGACTAGCTCTTTTC. The encoded protein is CSAGLALF.

This chain uses TRBV18 with TRBJ2-3; possibly TRBD2 for D (6 bases). This CDR3 is built from 16 residues. V dropped 2 bases and J dropped 2 bases, with 14 bases sitting between them. Germline V gene data show CDR1 as KGHSH and CDR2 as LQKENI. The CDR3 sequence is CASSPFSGGYTDTQYF. In nucleotides, the CDR3 is TGTGCCAGCTCACCATTCTCCGGGGGATACACAGATACGCAGTATTTT.

This clonotype was seen ten or more times. The chain joins TRBV5-5 to TRBJ1-5; D is possibly TRBD1 (5 bases). The CDR3 has 15 residues. V shed 4 bases and J shed 6 bases, with 17 bases lying between them. Germline CDR1 and CDR2: SGHKS and YYEKEE (reference sequence). Here the CDR3 reads CASSAAWGAGQPQHF. The CDR3 DNA follows: TGTGCCAGCAGCGCCGCTTGGGGCGCAGGTCAGCCCCAGCATTTT. The full variable domain, completed using reference TRBV5-5 and TRBJ1-5, is DAGVTQSPTHLIKTRGQQVTLRCSPISGHKSVSWYQQVLGQGPQFIFQYYEKEERGRGNFPDRFSARQFPNYSSELNVNALLLGDSALYLCASSAAWGAGQPQHFGDGTRLSIL.

The chain couples TRBV24-1 to TRBJ2-3; TRBD1 aligns across 12 bases. The CDR3 has 16 residues. Germline lookup yields CDR1 KGHDR and CDR2 SFDVKD. Germline trimming cut 1 base from V and 6 bases from J; bases unmatched to any gene: 4. CDR3 nucleotide sequence: TGTGCCACCAGTGATTTTGGGACAGGGGGCGCCGATACGCAGTATTTT. Encoded protein: CATSDFGTGGADTQYF.

The chain employs TRBV20-1 and TRBJ1-2; D is unresolved. CDR1 DFQATT and CDR2 SNEGSKA come from the germline V gene (reference sequence). The CDR3 has 12 residues. V lost 5 bases and J lost 4, with 11 bases in between. CDR3 bases: TGCAGTGCTCCCCATGGGCCCTATGGCTACACCTTC. Amino acids: CSAPHGPYGYTF.

This clonotype was observed a handful of times. The rearrangement uses TRBV5-6 and TRBJ2-5; TRBD2 aligns across 8 bases. V lost 5 bases and J lost 8; bases outside the gene matches: 5. Germline V CDR1 and CDR2: SGHDT, YYEEEE. CDR3 length: 12 residues. The CDR3 DNA follows: TGTGCCAGCAGAACGCGGGAGGCCACCCAGTACTTC. This sequence encodes CASRTREATQYF.

The genes are TRBV19 and TRBJ1-1, with 7 bases that match TRBD1. The J segment lost 2 bases and the V segment lost 4 bases, leaving 10 bases of the junction unmatched. The CDR3 extends over 16 amino acids. Germline loops: CDR1 LNHDA, CDR2 SQIVND (reference sequence). DNA for the CDR3: TGTGCCAGTAGTACCCCCGGGACAGCCACTAACACTGAAGCTTTCTTT. It encodes CASSTPGTATNTEAFF.

This clonotype was observed a few times. The J gene is TRBJ2-7, the V gene TRBV18, with TRBD2 as a possible D gene (5 bases). Germline assignment: CDR1 KGHSH and CDR2 LQKENI. The germline V and J ends were trimmed by 5 bases and 2 bases, with 22 bases remaining between them. The CDR3 runs 17 residues. This CDR3 reads CASSYLTPGNPAYEQYF. The CDR3 nucleotides are TGTGCCAGCTCATACCTAACCCCCGGGAACCCTGCCTACGAGCAGTACTTC.

This sequence joins TRBV12-3 or TRBV12-4 and TRBJ2-1, with D possibly matching TRBD1 (5 bases). V shed 2 bases and J shed 7 bases, with 9 bases lying between them. CDR3 length: 13 residues. The CDR3 DNA is TGTGCCAGCAGTTTAAACAGGTGGAATGAGCAGTTCTTC. Translating gives CASSLNRWNEQFF.